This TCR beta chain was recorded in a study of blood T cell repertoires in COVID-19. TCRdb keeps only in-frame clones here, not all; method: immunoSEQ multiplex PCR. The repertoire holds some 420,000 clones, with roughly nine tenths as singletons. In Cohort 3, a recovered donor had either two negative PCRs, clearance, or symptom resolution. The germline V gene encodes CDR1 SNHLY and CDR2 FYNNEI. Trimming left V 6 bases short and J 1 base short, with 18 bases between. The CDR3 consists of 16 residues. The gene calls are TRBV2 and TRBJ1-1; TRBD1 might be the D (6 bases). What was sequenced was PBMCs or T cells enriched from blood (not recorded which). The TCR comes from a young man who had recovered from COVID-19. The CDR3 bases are TGTGCCAGCAGCCCAACCCACAGGGTACAGAACACTGAAGCTTTCTTT. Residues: CASSPTHRVQNTEAFF.